This entry lists 21 T cell receptor beta chains sequenced from one sample in a study of cytomegalovirus exposure and HLA in healthy donors. Vbeta (60) and Jbeta (13) primers were used in the PCR. Sequencing used immunoSEQ multiplex PCR; TCRdb keeps in-frame clones, though not all of them. This sample has over 250,000 clones, with roughly 88% found just once. Sample: PBMCs. The receptors derive from a man aged 40-49 years in good health and CMV-seropositive.

The chain uses TRBV19 and TRBJ1-3, with 7 bases aligning to TRBD1. The CDR3 is made up of 14 amino acids. Germline loops: CDR1 LNHDA, CDR2 SQIVND (reference sequence). Germline trimming cut 4 bases from V and 4 bases from J; bases unmatched to any gene: 4. CDR3 nucleotides: TGTGCCAGTAGTACGACAGGGAGAGGAAACACCATATATTTT. It specifies CASSTTGRGNTIYF.

V and J are TRBV28 and TRBJ2-3; perhaps TRBD2 as D (6 bases). The CDR3 covers 15 residues. The germline V gene encodes CDR1 MDHEN and CDR2 SYDVKM. The germline V and J ends were trimmed by 6 bases and 2 bases, with 15 bases remaining between them. The CDR3 nucleotides read TGTGCCAGCAGCCCTTTGACGGGGGACACAGATACGCAGTATTTT. Translated, it gives CASSPLTGDTDTQYF. The full variable domain, rest sourced from reference TRBV28 and TRBJ2-3, is DVKVTQSSRYLVKRTGEKVFLECVQDMDHENMFWYRQDPGLGLRLIYFSYDVKMKEKGDIPEGYSVSREKKERFSLILESASTNQTSMYLCASSPLTGDTDTQYFGPGTRLTVL.

The chain links TRBV11-2 to TRBJ1-5; weak D call: TRBD1 (5 bases). The CDR3 is made up of 16 amino acids. Deletions cut 1 base from V and 2 bases from J, with 12 bases between. CDR1 and CDR2 from the germline V gene are SGHAT and FQNNGV. CDR3 loop: CASSLGVRDRNQPQHF. DNA for the CDR3: TGTGCCAGCAGCTTAGGGGTCAGGGATCGCAATCAGCCCCAGCATTTT.

This clone was counted only a few times. This sequence joins TRBV7-9 and TRBJ1-1, with TRBD1 matching over 9 bases. The germline CDR1 and CDR2 sequences are SEHNR and FQNEAQ (reference sequence). CDR3 length: 14 amino acids. Trimming took 5 bases from V and 2 from J; bases not matched to a gene: 3. CDR3 DNA: TGTGCCAGCAGCGACAGGGGGGGCAACACTGAAGCTTTCTTT. This translates into CASSDRGGNTEAFF.

The V and J genes are TRBV19 and TRBJ1-2; no clear D. Trimming cost V 5 bases and J 4 bases, with 14 bases left between them. The CDR3 is made up of 14 amino acids. CDR1 LNHDA and CDR2 SQIVND come from the germline V gene (reference sequence). The CDR3 is CASSVPDGVYGYTF. The CDR3 region has the DNA TGTGCCAGTAGTGTCCCTGACGGAGTCTATGGCTACACCTTC.

This chain links TRBV11-2 with TRBJ2-4; TRBD2 agrees at 9 bases. The germline V gene has CDR1 SGHAT and CDR2 FQNNGV. The CDR3 is 16 residues long. The trim removed 6 bases at V and 2 bases at J, leaving 8 bases unmatched. DNA of the CDR3: TGTGCCAGCAGAGAAGCGGGAGGCCCCACCAAAAACATTCAGTACTTC. The encoded protein is CASREAGGPTKNIQYF.

The rearrangement joins TRBV28 to TRBJ1-4, with a tentative D call TRBD1 (6 bases). V dropped 6 bases and J dropped 0 bases, with 23 bases sitting between them. Germline V gene lookup returns CDR1 MDHEN and CDR2 SYDVKM. The CDR3 sequence is 19 residues long. CDR3 residues: CASSTQRGGLQPTNEKLFF. The DNA of the CDR3 is TGTGCCAGCAGCACCCAGAGGGGGGGGCTCCAGCCAACTAATGAAAAACTGTTTTTT.

As concerns this clone: The sample holds other DNA sequences that translate to the same CDR3. The chain uses TRBV5-1 and TRBJ2-1; 10 positions agree with TRBD2. Germline loops: CDR1 SGHRS, CDR2 YFSETQ. V dropped 0 bases and J dropped 2; count of bases not matched to a gene: 2. The CDR3 has 16 residues. This CDR3 is CASSLGLAGAYNEQFF. For the CDR3, the DNA is TGCGCCAGCAGCTTGGGGCTAGCGGGGGCCTACAATGAGCAGTTCTTC.

The chain has TRBV6-4 and TRBJ1-5; the match to TRBD1 covers 10 bases. The CDR3 spans 15 residues. Germline loops: CDR1 MRHNA, CDR2 SNTAGT. Unmatched junction bases numbered 5, after V lost 6 bases and J lost 3 bases. The CDR3 DNA reads TGTGCCAGCAGAGGGACAGGGGTCATCAATCAGCCCCAGCATTTT. Its protein product is CASRGTGVINQPQHF.

This clone has only a few counts. The chain employs TRBV28 and TRBJ1-2; no definite D call. In germline, CDR1 is MDHEN, CDR2 SYDVKM. This CDR3 contains 12 residues. The V end lost 5 bases, the J end lost 4 bases, and 8 bases lay between the germline ends. CDR3 nucleotides: TGTGCCAGCAGTGGTGGCAGCTATGGCTACACCTTC. Protein sequence: CASSGGSYGYTF.

The chain links TRBV2 to TRBJ1-3; the D gene is possibly TRBD1 (5 bases). CDR3 length: 15 residues. CDR1 and CDR2 from the germline V gene are SNHLY and FYNNEI. V was trimmed by 7 bases and J by 4 bases, leaving 17 bases between them. The CDR3 spells CASTPKWDSGNTIYF. Written as DNA, the CDR3 is TGTGCCAGCACTCCCAAGTGGGACTCAGGAAACACCATATATTTT.

J is TRBJ2-7 and V is TRBV19; maybe TRBD2 (6 bases). The CDR3 has 14 residues. The germline V gene encodes CDR1 LNHDA and CDR2 SQIVND (reference sequence). V lost 5 bases and J 3 bases, leaving 14 bases between the germline ends. CDR3 sequence (DNA): TGTGCCAGTAGTCCCTTTGGAGGGGACTACGAGCAGTACTTC. Translation gives CASSPFGGDYEQYF. The variable domain in full, with the rest retrieved from reference TRBV19 and TRBJ2-7, is DGGITQSPKYLFRKEGQNVTLSCEQNLNHDAMYWYRQDPGQGLRLIYYSQIVNDFQKGDIAEGYSVSREKKESFPLTVTSAQKNPTAFYLCASSPFGGDYEQYFGPGTRLTVT.

The chain couples TRBV5-4 to TRBJ2-1; 12 nucleotides agree with TRBD2. Germline V gives CDR1 SGHNT, CDR2 YYREEE (reference sequence). V trimming: 7 bases; J trimming: 7 bases; junction bases outside the gene matches: 3. The CDR3 contains 13 residues. In DNA, the CDR3 is TGTGCCAGCGCCGGGACTAGCGGGAATGAGCAGTTCTTC. Amino acid sequence: CASAGTSGNEQFF.

The chain combines TRBV5-8 with TRBJ2-7, with TRBD1 matching 10 bases. The germline V gene encodes CDR1 SGHTS and CDR2 YDEGEE. There are 16 residues in the CDR3. J gave up 2 bases and V 1 base, and 6 bases lay outside the gene matches. This CDR3 is CASSLTGTGVAYEQYF. Here the CDR3 DNA reads TGTGCCAGCAGCTTGACCGGGACAGGGGTGGCCTACGAGCAGTACTTC. The full variable domain, its missing parts supplied by reference TRBV5-8 and TRBJ2-7, is EAGVTQSPTHLIKTRGQQATLRCSPISGHTSVYWYQQALGLGLQFLLWYDEGEERNRGNFPPRFSGRQFPNYSSELNVNALELEDSALYLCASSLTGTGVAYEQYFGPGTRLTVT.

The chain joins TRBV6-5 to TRBJ2-1; 9 bases line up with TRBD2. CDR3 length: 16 residues. V dropped 0 bases and J dropped 1; count of bases not matched to a gene: 1. Germline lookup yields CDR1 MNHEY and CDR2 SVGAGI. CDR3 nucleotide sequence: TGTGCCAGCAGTTACTCCCTAGCGGGATCCTACAATGAGCAGTTCTTC. Its protein product is CASSYSLAGSYNEQFF.

In DNA form, the CDR3 reads TGTGCCAGCAGCTTTGAGGGACTAGCGGACACCGGGGAGCTGTTTTTT. Its protein product is CASSFEGLADTGELFF. The chain couples TRBV5-6 to TRBJ2-2; TRBD2 aligns across 11 bases. The CDR3 loop spans 16 amino acids. Germline V lookup: CDR1 SGHDT, CDR2 YYEEEE. With 2 bases clipped from V and 3 bases from J, the junction kept 3 bases outside the gene matches.

J is TRBJ2-7 and V is TRBV4-2, with TRBD1 as a possible D gene (6 bases). CDR1 LGHNA and CDR2 YNFKEQ come from the germline V gene. The CDR3 runs to 16 residues. V was trimmed by 6 bases and J by 2 bases, leaving 20 bases between them. In DNA form, the CDR3 reads TGTGCCAGCAGTCCCGAACTAGTGGGGGCTACCTACGAGCAGTACTTC. Translation gives CASSPELVGATYEQYF.

This chain links TRBV18 with TRBJ2-7; a weak D match, TRBD2 (6 bases). This CDR3 has 14 amino acids. The germline gives CDR1 KGHSH, CDR2 LQKENI. The V end was cut by 6 bases, the J end by 4 bases, with 16 bases between. The CDR3 is CASSSGTGTYEQYF. In nucleotides, the CDR3 is TGTGCCAGCTCTTCCGGGACTGGGACTTACGAGCAGTACTTC. Complete variable domain (other parts from reference TRBV18 and TRBJ2-7): NAGVMQNPRHLVRRRGQEARLRCSPMKGHSHVYWYRQLPEEGLKFMVYLQKENIIDESGMPKERFSAEFPKEGPSILRIQQVVRGDSAAYFCASSSGTGTYEQYFGPGTRLTVT.

This clone was seen a handful of times. The chain combines TRBV6-1 with TRBJ1-2; D is possibly TRBD1 (5 bases). Germline CDR1 is MNHNS and CDR2 is SASEGT. The V gene lost 2 bases and the J gene lost 6 bases, with 10 bases spanning the gap. The length of the CDR3 is 13 residues. CDR3 DNA: TGTGCCAGCAGTGAATGGCAGGGTCATGGCTACACCTTC. This codes for CASSEWQGHGYTF.

In its sample, this clone was seen once. V gene TRBV7-2 combines with J gene TRBJ1-5; weak D call: TRBD1 (5 bases). Trimming took off 0 bases at V and 3 bases at J, with 12 bases between the two ends. The CDR3 spans 16 residues. Looked up from germline, CDR1 is SGHTA and CDR2 is FQGNSA. The DNA of the CDR3 is TGTGCCAGCAGCTTAGCCGGCGCAGGGATCAATCAGCCCCAGCATTTT. Translation gives CASSLAGAGINQPQHF. Complete variable domain (other parts from reference TRBV7-2 and TRBJ1-5): GAGVSQSPSNKVTEKGKDVELRCDPISGHTALYWYRQSLGQGLEFLIYFQGNSAPDKSGLPSDRFSAERTGGSVSTLTIQRTQQEDSAVYLCASSLAGAGINQPQHFGDGTRLSIL.

The chain combines TRBV7-2 with TRBJ1-6, with D maybe TRBD1 (6 bases). V was trimmed by 7 bases and J by 2 bases, leaving 24 bases between them. From germline, CDR1 is SGHTA and CDR2 FQGNSA. The CDR3 covers 19 residues. CDR3 DNA: TGTGCCAGCACAACCCCGACCGGGACACCATTTACCTATAATTCACCCCTCCACTTT. It is translated as CASTTPTGTPFTYNSPLHF.